These 7 T cell receptor beta chains share one sample of origin, sequenced in a study of early T cells in non-severe SARS-CoV-2 infection. A single record per CDR3 protein comes from TCRdb applying MiXCR to the 5' RACE reads. The sample has some 97,000 distinct CDR3 sequences, approximately 11% seen once. The sample was whole blood, taken at baseline. All receptors come from an adult who was a healthcare worker with PCR-confirmed SARS-CoV-2 infection or an uninfected control (not recorded which).

This clonotype was seen a few times. The chain combines TRBV7-8 with TRBJ2-5; no definite D call. Germline V gives CDR1 SGHVS, CDR2 FQNEAQ. The CDR3 is made up of 15 amino acids. V was pared by 1 base and J by 2 bases, with 11 bases between. CDR3 sequence: CASSLGSQTQETQYF. In DNA, the CDR3 is TGTGCCAGCAGCTTAGGTTCGCAGACTCAAGAGACCCAGTACTTC.

The sample holds many counts of this clonotype. The chain joins TRBV4-1 to TRBJ2-1; 12 nucleotides agree with TRBD2. This CDR3 contains 17 residues. Germline values: CDR1 MGHRA, CDR2 YSYEKL. V was clipped by 1 base and J by 6 bases; unmatched bases: 7. The CDR3 DNA reads TGCGCCAGCAGCCAAGCCCGACTAGCGGGAGACTCCAATGAGCAGTTCTTC. Translating gives CASSQARLAGDSNEQFF.

This clonotype was counted many times. The chain joins TRBV6-5 to TRBJ1-1; possible D gene TRBD1, 6 bases. Trimming shortened V by 2 bases and J by 5 bases, and 18 bases separated the two germline ends. CDR3 size: 16 residues. CDR1 MNHEY and CDR2 SVGAGI come from the germline V gene. CDR3 sequence: CASSYPNSQGGTEAFF. In nucleotides, the CDR3 is TGTGCCAGCAGTTACCCTAATTCACAGGGAGGGACTGAAGCTTTCTTT.

This clonotype has more than one count but fewer than ten. The chain combines TRBV6-6 with TRBJ2-5, with TRBD2 matching 7 bases. CDR1 and CDR2 from the germline V gene are MNHNY and SVGAGI (reference sequence). The CDR3 loop spans 17 amino acids. Trimming at V came to 2 bases and at J to 0 bases, leaving 9 bases not matched to a gene. The CDR3 protein is CASSYPTSEPYQETQYF. CDR3 DNA: TGTGCCAGCAGTTACCCCACTAGCGAACCGTACCAAGAGACCCAGTACTTC.

This clonotype has just a few counts. V gene TRBV12-5 combines with J gene TRBJ2-7; D is undetermined. The ends were cut back, 6 bases at V and 2 bases at J, with 8 bases in the middle. This CDR3 comprises 12 residues. The germline V gene encodes CDR1 LGHNT and CDR2 FRNRAP. This chain's CDR3 is CASGGITYEQYF. CDR3 nucleotides: TGTGCTAGTGGAGGTATAACCTACGAGCAGTACTTC.

This clonotype was counted between two and nine times. This chain uses TRBV2 with TRBJ2-2; D may be TRBD1 or TRBD2 (5 bases each). The CDR3 extends over 11 amino acids. CDR1 and CDR2 (germline): SNHLY, FYNNEI. V was shortened by 6 bases and J by 8 bases, with 7 bases between the two germline ends. CDR3 region: CASRGEGELFF. Here the CDR3 DNA reads TGTGCCAGCAGAGGGGAGGGGGAGCTGTTTTTT. Looking up the rest from reference TRBV2 and TRBJ2-2 gives the full variable domain: EPEVTQTPSHQVTQMGQEVILRCVPISNHLYFYWYRQILGQKVEFLVSFYNNEISEKSEIFDDQFSVERPDGSNFTLKIRSTKLEDSAMYFCASRGEGELFFGEGSRLTVL.

The chain recombines TRBV11-1 with TRBJ2-7; D may be TRBD1 (6 bases). Per germline, CDR1 SGHAT and CDR2 FQDESV (reference sequence). The length of the CDR3 is 14 residues. V lost 5 bases and J lost 6, with 17 bases in between. The CDR3 loop is CASSLTGFGSEQYF. For the CDR3, the DNA is TGTGCCAGCAGCCTTACAGGGTTTGGAAGCGAGCAGTACTTC.